The 2 T cell receptor beta chains given below trace back to one sample, sequenced in a study of CD8+CD57+ T cells in acquired aplastic anemia. The use of genomic DNA as template underpinned the TCR beta VDJ and CDR3 profiling. A single record per CDR3 protein comes from TCRdb applying MiXCR to the reads. The sample has some 120,000 distinct CDR3 sequences; more than 40% are singletons. The material sequenced was sorted CD4+, CD8+, or CD8+CD57+ T cells (not recorded which) from PBMCs. The receptors originated from a human donor in good health, serving as a control.

The chain carries TRBV29-1 and TRBJ2-3; 15 bases line up with TRBD2. In germline, CDR1 is SQVTM, CDR2 ANQGSEA. J lost 5 bases, V lost 4 bases, and 13 bases had no gene match. The CDR3 has 18 residues. The CDR3, as DNA: TGCAGCGTTGTTAAGGGGTCCCGGACTAGCGGGGGGGGAGATACGCAGTATTTT. It is translated as CSVVKGSRTSGGGDTQYF.

The chain employs TRBV4-1 and TRBJ1-6; TRBD1 aligns across 7 bases. CDR1 MGHRA and CDR2 YSYEKL come from the germline V gene. The V segment lost 5 bases and the J segment 7 bases; nucleotides outside the gene matches: 8. The CDR3 is made up of 15 amino acids. CDR3 coding DNA: TGCGCCAGCAGCGAGGAAGGGACAGCCAATTCACCCCTCCACTTT. Its translation is CASSEEGTANSPLHF.